A selection of T cell receptor beta chains follows, all from one sample in a study of cytomegalovirus exposure and HLA in healthy donors. The protocol was immunoSEQ multiplex PCR, while the TCRdb copy is restricted to in-frame clones and leaves out a portion. Of about 64,000 clones in the sample, 85% were seen once. Sequencing was performed on PBMCs. These receptors came from a female donor in good health and CMV-seronegative. CDR3s include the opening cysteine and the closing phenylalanine or tryptophan. D genes are given only for firm matches. Only some rows state a clone size, as once, few, many or a class for expanded clones.

d_call	clone_size	v_call	j_call	cdr3_aa	cdr3_nt
-	-	TRBV7-2	TRBJ2-7	CASRRTGSSYEQYF	TGTGCCAGCAGGCGGACTGGAAGTTCCTACGAGCAGTACTTC
-	-	TRBV13	TRBJ2-7	CASSLGRRTYEQYF	TGTGCCAGCAGCTTAGGCCGCAGAACCTACGAGCAGTACTTC
TRBD1	-	TRBV7-9	TRBJ1-2	CASSVKQGDGGYTF	TGTGCCAGCAGCGTGAAACAGGGGGACGGTGGCTACACCTTC
-	-	TRBV11-3	TRBJ2-2	CASSLGGNIDAELFF	TGTGCCAGCAGCTTAGGAGGGAACATTGACGCGGAGCTGTTTTTT
-	few	TRBV5-4	TRBJ1-1	CASGRNTEAFF	TGTGCCAGCGGTAGAAACACTGAAGCTTTCTTT
-	-	TRBV4-1	TRBJ2-7	CASSQERGNFKGEQYF	TGCGCCAGCAGCCAAGAAAGGGGGAATTTCAAGGGCGAGCAGTACTTC
-	-	TRBV5-1	TRBJ2-5	CASTDREGTQYF	TGCGCCAGCACGGACAGGGAGGGGACCCAGTACTTC
TRBD2	few	TRBV7-9	TRBJ2-2	CASSPRLAGSNTGELFF	TGTGCCAGCAGCCCGAGACTAGCGGGGTCGAACACCGGGGAGCTGTTTTTT
TRBD2	-	TRBV4-2	TRBJ2-7	CASSQGMSSGRYSYEQYF	TGTGCCAGCAGCCAAGGGATGTCTAGCGGAAGATACTCCTACGAGCAGTACTTC
-	-	TRBV5-1	TRBJ2-5	CASSLGTAAETQYF	TGCGCCAGCAGCTTGGGGACAGCAGCGGAGACCCAGTACTTC
-	-	TRBV19	TRBJ2-3	CASSIDRGAVPDTQYF	TGTGCCAGTAGTATAGATAGGGGCGCGGTCCCAGATACGCAGTATTTT
-	-	TRBV11-2	TRBJ1-1	CASSLGHNTEAFF	TGTGCCAGCAGCTTAGGACACAACACTGAAGCTTTCTTT
-	-	TRBV7-8	TRBJ2-1	CASSSRATRGLSYEQFF	TGTGCCAGCAGCAGTAGGGCGACGCGGGGGCTATCTTATGAGCAGTTCTTC
TRBD1	-	TRBV15	TRBJ2-7	CATSRGQGAYEQYF	TGTGCCACCAGCAGAGGACAGGGGGCCTACGAGCAGTACTTC
-	once	TRBV5-1	TRBJ1-6	CASSLVLGHYNSPLHF	TGCGCCAGCAGCTTGGTTTTGGGACATTATAATTCACCCCTCCACTTT
-	-	TRBV15	TRBJ2-7	CATNSRRGGSYEQYF	TGTGCCACCAACTCCCGGCGAGGAGGGTCCTACGAGCAGTACTTC
-	-	TRBV11-1	TRBJ2-7	CASSLEGRGNEQYF	TGTGCCAGCAGCTTAGAAGGCAGGGGCAACGAGCAGTACTTC
TRBD1	few	TRBV9	TRBJ1-6	CASSVGQGSSPLHF	TGTGCCAGCAGCGTAGGACAGGGCAGTTCACCCCTCCACTTT
TRBD1	-	TRBV28	TRBJ2-7	CASGDRDYEQYF	TGTGCCAGCGGGGACAGGGACTACGAGCAGTACTTC
TRBD1	-	TRBV6-1	TRBJ1-5	CASSEEILTGSDQPQHF	TGTGCCAGCAGTGAAGAGATTTTGACAGGGAGCGATCAGCCCCAGCATTTT
-	once	TRBV9	TRBJ2-3	CASSVARGSVATQYF	TGTGCCAGCAGCGTAGCCCGGGGGTCGGTGGCTACGCAGTATTTT
-	-	TRBV5-6	TRBJ1-1	CVSSLAGEENTEAFF	TGTGTCAGCAGCTTGGCGGGGGAGGAGAACACTGAAGCTTTCTTT
-	-	TRBV11-2	TRBJ2-7	CASSLDSLYEQYF	TGTGCCAGCAGCTTAGATAGTCTATACGAGCAGTACTTC
TRBD2	-	TRBV18	TRBJ2-5	CASSRTSDQETQYF	TGTGCCAGCTCACGGACTAGCGACCAAGAGACCCAGTACTTC
TRBD2	-	TRBV18	TRBJ2-2	CASSPDLAGLTGELFF	TGTGCCAGCTCACCTGATCTAGCGGGGCTCACCGGGGAGCTGTTTTTT
-	-	TRBV7-2	TRBJ1-2	CASSLYEVLRGYTF	TGTGCCAGCAGCCTCTACGAAGTCTTGAGGGGCTACACCTTC
-	-	TRBV6-6	TRBJ2-7	CASSAATGILYEQYF	TGCGCCAGCAGCGCCGCCACAGGCATCCTCTACGAGCAGTACTTC
TRBD2	-	TRBV6-5	TRBJ2-1	CASRLGLAGQQFF	TGTGCCAGCAGATTGGGACTAGCGGGACAGCAGTTCTTC
TRBD2	-	TRBV11-3	TRBJ2-2	CASSLSSGSRTGELFF	TGTGCCAGCAGCCTTTCTAGCGGGAGTCGCACCGGGGAGCTGTTTTTT
TRBD1	few	TRBV27	TRBJ1-2	CASSLRQGQQDGYTF	TGTGCCAGCAGTTTGCGACAGGGGCAGCAGGATGGCTACACCTTC
TRBD2	-	TRBV11-3	TRBJ2-1	CASSRGLAGGEEQFF	TGTGCCAGCAGCCGAGGACTAGCGGGGGGCGAGGAGCAGTTCTTC
-	-	TRBV30	TRBJ1-2	CASGGYSPDLTMVRGYTF	TGTGCCTCGGGGGGGTATAGTCCTGACCTAACTATGGTTCGGGGCTACACCTTC
-	-	TRBV7-9	TRBJ2-3	CASSSPHTDTQYF	TGTGCCAGCAGCTCGCCACACACAGATACGCAGTATTTT
-	-	TRBV20-1	TRBJ1-1	CSAYRVTEAFF	TGCAGTGCTTACAGGGTCACTGAAGCTTTCTTT
TRBD1	-	TRBV28	TRBJ2-7	CASSSGQGPEQYF	TGTGCCAGCAGTTCAGGACAGGGCCCCGAGCAGTACTTC
-	-	TRBV28	TRBJ1-4	CASIPSMGVIEKLFF	TGTGCCAGCATCCCCTCGATGGGAGTGATAGAGAAACTGTTTTTT
TRBD2	-	TRBV7-3	TRBJ2-3	CASSSSGASTDTQYF	TGTGCCAGCAGCTCTAGCGGGGCTAGCACAGATACGCAGTATTTT
-	few	TRBV27	TRBJ1-1	CASSLSPGITEAFF	TGTGCCAGCAGTTTATCCCCAGGGATCACTGAAGCTTTCTTT
-	-	TRBV7-9	TRBJ1-2	CASSLAYEDIRNDGYTF	TGTGCCAGCAGCTTAGCGTATGAAGACATACGGAACGATGGCTACACCTTC
-	-	TRBV9	TRBJ1-5	CASSVGGGGQPQHF	TGTGCCAGCAGCGTAGGTGGGGGAGGACAGCCCCAGCATTTT
-	-	TRBV27	TRBJ2-1	CASSFTGPYYNEQFF	TGTGCCAGCAGTTTCACAGGGCCCTACTACAATGAGCAGTTCTTC
-	-	TRBV4-1	TRBJ1-5	CASSQGMGQRSNQPQHF	TGCGCCAGCAGCCAAGGAATGGGCCAAAGGAGCAATCAGCCCCAGCATTTT
-	once	TRBV6-5	TRBJ2-7	CASSYTGTYEQYF	TGTGCCAGCAGTTACACGGGAACCTACGAGCAGTACTTC
-	-	TRBV4-1	TRBJ1-5	CASSPQVNSNQPQHF	TGCGCCAGCAGCCCACAGGTAAATAGCAATCAGCCCCAGCATTTT
TRBD1	-	TRBV6-6	TRBJ1-6	CASRPGQGGSPLHF	TGTGCCAGCAGGCCCGGACAGGGTGGATCACCCCTCCACTTT
-	-	TRBV7-6	TRBJ2-5	CASSPSGETQYF	TGTGCCAGCAGCCCAAGCGGGGAGACCCAGTACTTC
TRBD1	-	TRBV9	TRBJ2-1	CASSVGVGQPSYNEQFF	TGTGCCAGCAGCGTAGGGGTGGGACAGCCCTCCTACAATGAGCAGTTCTTC
TRBD2	-	TRBV2	TRBJ2-3	CASSEDNPAGGQYTQYF	TGTGCCAGCAGTGAAGACAACCCCGCGGGAGGGCAATATACGCAGTATTTT
TRBD1	-	TRBV9	TRBJ1-4	CASSGQTGRNEKLFF	TGTGCCAGCAGCGGACAGACAGGGCGGAACGAAAAACTGTTTTTT
TRBD2	once	TRBV7-2	TRBJ2-1	CASSLARRGGKYNEQFF	TGTGCCAGCAGCTTAGCGCGGCGGGGGGGGAAGTACAATGAGCAGTTCTTC
TRBD1	-	TRBV7-9	TRBJ2-5	CASSSPGQAQETQYF	TGTGCCAGCAGCTCGCCAGGACAGGCACAAGAGACCCAGTACTTC